These 9 T cell receptor beta chains were all obtained from the same sample, sequenced in a study of blood T cell repertoires in COVID-19. Here immunoSEQ multiplex PCR was the method, and the copy in TCRdb shows in-frame clones only, minus some. The sample has roughly 670,000 clones; approximately 90% are singletons. Sequencing was done on a sample of peripheral blood. The receptors here all came from a woman aged 18-29 years with acute or convalescent COVID-19.

V gene TRBV10-3 combines with J gene TRBJ1-2; weak D call: TRBD1 (6 bases). Trimming shortened V by 7 bases and J by 4 bases, and 13 bases separated the two germline ends. Germline-derived CDR1 and CDR2 are ENHRY and SYGVKD. The CDR3 length is 13 residues. This CDR3 is CAINPQGTYGYTF. The CDR3 bases are TGTGCCATCAATCCCCAGGGGACCTATGGCTACACCTTC.

The chain recombines TRBV4-3 with TRBJ2-3; possibly TRBD2 for D (5 bases). Trimming took 5 bases from V and 1 from J, leaving 10 bases between them. The germline V gene has CDR1 LGHNA and CDR2 YSLEER. CDR3 length equals 14 residues. In DNA form, the CDR3 reads TGCGCCAGCAGCGATGGTAGCGGCACAGATACGCAGTATTTT. Protein: CASSDGSGTDTQYF.

This chain connects TRBV2 to TRBJ2-7; 7 bases are a match to TRBD2. Germline lookup yields CDR1 SNHLY and CDR2 FYNNEI. The V segment lost 1 base and the J segment 4 bases; nucleotides outside the gene matches: 7. This CDR3 region has 15 residues. CDR3 protein: CASSEGGGVTYEQYF. For the CDR3, the DNA is TGTGCCAGCAGTGAAGGTGGGGGGGTTACGTACGAGCAGTACTTC. The full variable domain, completed using reference TRBV2 and TRBJ2-7, is EPEVTQTPSHQVTQMGQEVILRCVPISNHLYFYWYRQILGQKVEFLVSFYNNEISEKSEIFDDQFSVERPDGSNFTLKIRSTKLEDSAMYFCASSEGGGVTYEQYFGPGTRLTVT.

The J gene is TRBJ1-2, the V gene TRBV5-1; no reliable D call. CDR3 size: 14 residues. The V gene's germline CDR1 is SGHRS and CDR2 YFSETQ. Trimming removed 0 bases at V and 0 bases at J, with 6 bases between. The CDR3 nucleotides read TGCGCCAGCAGCTTGGGAGTCCCTAACTATGGCTACACCTTC. Protein: CASSLGVPNYGYTF.

Only one count was recorded for this clone. The rearrangement uses TRBV12-3 or TRBV12-4 and TRBJ2-1, with unresolved D. This CDR3 comprises 12 residues. The V end lost 2 bases, the J end lost 6 bases, and 5 bases lay between the germline ends. The CDR3 bases are TGTGCCAGCAGTTTATCCCTCAATGAGCAGTTCTTC. As protein: CASSLSLNEQFF.

The rearrangement joins TRBV18 to TRBJ1-1; 8 bases are a match to TRBD1. V trimming: 2 bases; J trimming: 0 bases; junction bases outside the gene matches: 5. Germline loops: CDR1 KGHSH, CDR2 LQKENI. The CDR3 consists of 16 residues. The CDR3 reads CASSPSTGVMNTEAFF. For the CDR3, the DNA is TGTGCCAGCTCACCATCGACAGGGGTGATGAACACTGAAGCTTTCTTT.

The V and J genes are TRBV18 and TRBJ1-5; 8 positions agree with TRBD1. CDR1 and CDR2 (germline): KGHSH, LQKENI. J was trimmed by 6 bases and V by 1 base; bases with no gene match: 5. CDR3 length: 15 residues. CDR3 sequence (DNA): TGTGCCAGCTCACCACAAGACAGGGGTAGTCAGCCCCAGCATTTT. This translates into CASSPQDRGSQPQHF.

The V and J genes are TRBV7-9 and TRBJ1-2; D perhaps matches TRBD1 (5 bases). The CDR3 loop spans 17 amino acids. Between the trimmed V and J ends, which lost 1 base and 0 bases, there was a span of 15 bases. Germline-derived CDR1 and CDR2 are SEHNR and FQNEAQ (reference sequence). Here the CDR3 DNA reads TGTGCCAGCAGCTTAGTGGGGGGATCTTATACTAACTATGGCTACACCTTC. Protein: CASSLVGGSYTNYGYTF. Full variable domain (remainder filled in from reference TRBV7-9 and TRBJ1-2): DTGVSQNPRHKITKRGQNVTFRCDPISEHNRLYWYRQTLGQGPEFLTYFQNEAQLEKSRLLSDRFSAERPKGSFSTLEIQRTEQGDSAMYLCASSLVGGSYTNYGYTFGSGTRLTVV.

The gene calls are TRBV5-8 and TRBJ2-7; D may be TRBD1 (6 bases). CDR1 is SGHTS and CDR2 is YDEGEE in the germline V gene. Trimming left V 6 bases short and J 0 bases short, with 16 bases between. The CDR3 sequence is 15 residues long. CDR3 in amino acids: CASTLSQGFSYEQYF. The CDR3 DNA sequence: TGTGCCAGCACCCTTTCACAGGGCTTCTCCTACGAGCAGTACTTC.